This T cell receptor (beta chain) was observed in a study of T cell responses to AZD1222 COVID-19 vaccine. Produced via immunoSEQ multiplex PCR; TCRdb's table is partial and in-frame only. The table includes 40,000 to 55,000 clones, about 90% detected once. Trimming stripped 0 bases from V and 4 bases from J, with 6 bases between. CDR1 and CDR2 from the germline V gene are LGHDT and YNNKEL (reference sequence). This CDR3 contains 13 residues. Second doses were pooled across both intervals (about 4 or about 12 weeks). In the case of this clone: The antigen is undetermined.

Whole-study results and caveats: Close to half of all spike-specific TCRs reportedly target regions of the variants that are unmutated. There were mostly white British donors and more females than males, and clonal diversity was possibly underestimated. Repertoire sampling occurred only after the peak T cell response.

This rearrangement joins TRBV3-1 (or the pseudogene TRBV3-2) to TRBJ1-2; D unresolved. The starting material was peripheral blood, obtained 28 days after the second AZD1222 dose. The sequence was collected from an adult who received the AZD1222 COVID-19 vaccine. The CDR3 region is CASSQDLAYGYTF. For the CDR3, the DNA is TGTGCCAGCAGCCAAGATTTGGCCTATGGCTACACCTTC.